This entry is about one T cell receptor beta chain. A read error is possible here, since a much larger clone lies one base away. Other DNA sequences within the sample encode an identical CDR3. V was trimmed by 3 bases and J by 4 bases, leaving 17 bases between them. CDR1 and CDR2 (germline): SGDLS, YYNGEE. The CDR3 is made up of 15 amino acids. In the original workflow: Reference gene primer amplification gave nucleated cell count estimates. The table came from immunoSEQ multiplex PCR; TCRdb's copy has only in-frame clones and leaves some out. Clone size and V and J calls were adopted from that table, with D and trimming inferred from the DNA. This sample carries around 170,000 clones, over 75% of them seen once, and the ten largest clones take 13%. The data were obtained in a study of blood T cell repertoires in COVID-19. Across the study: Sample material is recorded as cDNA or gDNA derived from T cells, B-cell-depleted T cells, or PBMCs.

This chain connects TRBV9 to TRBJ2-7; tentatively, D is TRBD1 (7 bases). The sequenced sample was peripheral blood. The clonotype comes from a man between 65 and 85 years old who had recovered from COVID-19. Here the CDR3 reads CASSAEGAGSYEQYF. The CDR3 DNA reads TGTGCCAGCAGCGCTGAGGGGGCGGGGTCTTACGAGCAGTACTTC. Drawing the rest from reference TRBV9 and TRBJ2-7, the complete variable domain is DSGVTQTPKHLITATGQRVTLRCSPRSGDLSVYWYQQSLDQGLQFLIQYYNGEERAKGNILERFSAQQFPDLHSELNLSSLELGDSALYFCASSAEGAGSYEQYFGPGTRLTVT.